A single sample gave rise to the 6 T cell receptor beta chains below, sequenced in a study of T cell responses to AZD1222 COVID-19 vaccine. Sequencing used immunoSEQ multiplex PCR; TCRdb keeps in-frame clones, though not all of them. The data contain some 120,000 clones, 93% of them seen just once; the ten biggest clones take up about 0.91%. Sample: peripheral blood, taken on day 0 of AZD1222 vaccination. The receptors here all came from an adult in good health.

The rearrangement links TRBV3-1 (or the pseudogene TRBV3-2) to TRBJ2-5, with D unclear. V lost 0 bases, J lost 2 bases, and 1 base lay in between. Germline lookup yields CDR1 LGHDT and CDR2 YNNKEL (reference sequence). This CDR3 has 12 amino acids. The CDR3 nucleotides are TGTGCCAGCAGCCAAGAACAAGAGACCCAGTACTTC. Its protein is CASSQEQETQYF.

This clone was detected only once. The chain combines TRBV4-2 with TRBJ2-5, with TRBD2 matching 10 bases. The CDR3 contains 16 residues. Trimming cost V 4 bases and J 3 bases; bases outside gene matches: 8. Germline lookup yields CDR1 LGHNA and CDR2 YNFKEQ. The CDR3 coding sequence is TGTGCCAGCAGCCCCATCCACAGCGGGGGGGAAGAGACCCAGTACTTC. It codes for CASSPIHSGGEETQYF.

V usage is TRBV27 and J usage is TRBJ1-1, with D perhaps TRBD1 (6 bases). This CDR3 is built from 13 residues. V was pared by 7 bases and J by 4 bases, with 13 bases between. The germline gives CDR1 MNHEY, CDR2 SMNVEV (reference sequence). CDR3 DNA sequence: TGTGCCAGCACGTCAGGGGAGGTCACTGAAGCTTTCTTT. Translating it yields CASTSGEVTEAFF.

This CDR3 reads CACRGPNEKLFF. DNA of the CDR3: TGTGCCTGTAGGGGGCCTAATGAAAAACTGTTTTTT. This sequence joins TRBV25-1 and TRBJ1-4; 7 positions match TRBD1. Germline V gives CDR1 MGHDK, CDR2 SYGVNS. The V segment lost 11 bases and the J segment 3 bases; nucleotides outside the gene matches: 3. The CDR3 is 12 amino acids.

V gene TRBV24-1 combines with J gene TRBJ2-1; D gene ambiguous. The germline V gene encodes CDR1 KGHDR and CDR2 SFDVKD. Trimming stripped 4 bases from V and 4 bases from J, with 16 bases between. The length of the CDR3 is 16 residues. The CDR3 coding sequence is TGTGCCACCAGTGAAGAGACCCGAACCGGGTACAATGAGCAGTTCTTC. Amino acid sequence: CATSEETRTGYNEQFF.

This chain connects TRBV2 to TRBJ1-2; D possibly corresponds to TRBD1 (5 bases). Looked up from germline, CDR1 is SNHLY and CDR2 is FYNNEI. The CDR3 is made up of 15 amino acids. The V end lost 10 bases, the J end lost 3 bases, and 21 bases lay between the germline ends. CDR3 region: CATKPIGGIDYGYTF. CDR3 in DNA: TGTGCCACGAAACCGATCGGGGGTATAGACTATGGCTACACCTTC.